A selection of T cell receptor beta chains follows, all from one sample in a study of blood T cell repertoires in COVID-19. Sequencing used immunoSEQ multiplex PCR; TCRdb keeps in-frame clones, though not all of them. The repertoire consists of 250,000 to 350,000 clones, with about 93% occurring once and the leading ten covering around 1.1%. The material sequenced was PBMCs or T cells enriched from blood (not recorded which). The source of these receptors is a woman aged 25 to 45 who had recovered from COVID-19. The conserved cysteine and the conserved F or W are not part of the CDR3 here.

length: 15; J: TRBJ1-3; V: TRBV28; CDR3: ASSFPLGRGYGNTIY
length: 13; J: TRBJ2-5; V: TRBV6-5; CDR3: ASSYRGSPQETQY
length: 12; J: TRBJ1-6; V: TRBV7-2; CDR3: ASSSREPNSPLH
length: 9; J: TRBJ2-7; V: TRBV24-1; CDR3: ATSDGVQQY
length: 9; J: TRBJ1-6; V: TRBV5-1; CDR3: ARTNNSPLH
length: 13; J: TRBJ2-1; V: TRBV14; CDR3: ASRRTSGSYNEQF
length: 16; J: TRBJ2-3; V: TRBV28; CDR3: ASSPNYGTSGRTDTQY
length: 11; J: TRBJ1-2; V: TRBV10-1; CDR3: ASSTTGTYGYT
length: 10; J: TRBJ2-7; V: TRBV7-2; CDR3: ASSSATYEQY
length: 12; J: TRBJ1-5; V: TRBV28; CDR3: ASSFGQGIQPQH
length: 13; J: TRBJ1-3; V: TRBV19; CDR3: ASSTARVSGNTIY
length: 12; J: TRBJ1-5; V: TRBV28; CDR3: ASSSNRGNQPQH
length: 11; J: TRBJ2-5; V: TRBV4-3; CDR3: ASSPQRGETQY
length: 11; J: TRBJ2-7; V: TRBV28; CDR3: ASSFARRGEQY
length: 15; J: TRBJ2-5; V: TRBV7-2; CDR3: ASSLASGLAGGETQY
length: 13; J: TRBJ2-7; V: TRBV19; CDR3: ASSIDLGAPYEQY
length: 11; J: TRBJ2-1; V: TRBV11-3; CDR3: ASSSRTGNEQF
length: 12; J: TRBJ2-3; V: TRBV19; CDR3: ASSIGLDTDTQY
length: 13; J: TRBJ2-3; V: TRBV9; CDR3: ASSVRGVGTDTQY
length: 14; J: TRBJ1-2; V: TRBV7-2; CDR3: ASSTRDRVHNYGYT
length: 14; J: TRBJ1-1; V: TRBV9; CDR3: ASSVEGGRAPVEAF
length: 13; J: TRBJ2-7; V: TRBV6-1; CDR3: ASSEVKGASYEQY
length: 12; J: TRBJ2-7; V: TRBV28; CDR3: ASSTGQGLYEQY
length: 12; J: TRBJ2-2; V: TRBV27; CDR3: ASSLGQGNGELF
length: 15; J: TRBJ2-7; V: TRBV4-2; CDR3: ASSQSGSGRAFYEQY
length: 9; J: TRBJ1-2; V: TRBV14; CDR3: ASSHRGGYT
length: 13; J: TRBJ1-4; V: TRBV28; CDR3: ASSPSPPQGEKLF
length: 13; J: TRBJ1-1; V: TRBV28; CDR3: ASRFSGVGNTEAF
length: 12; J: TRBJ2-2; V: TRBV19; CDR3: ATYPRGRARELF
length: 13; J: TRBJ2-2; V: TRBV27; CDR3: ATAPLAGYTGELF
length: 13; J: TRBJ2-2; V: TRBV28; CDR3: ASSSQGGNTGELF
length: 12; J: TRBJ1-5; V: TRBV27; CDR3: ASSITGALQPQH
length: 12; J: TRBJ1-4; V: TRBV27; CDR3: ASSSDRVNGKLF
length: 14; J: TRBJ2-3; V: TRBV3-1/TRBV3-2; CDR3: ASSPGLAGRADTQY
length: 14; J: TRBJ1-2; V: TRBV5-1; CDR3: ASSLGGNRGIYGYT
length: 12; J: TRBJ1-4; V: TRBV20-1; CDR3: SASGDRGNEKLF
length: 17; J: TRBJ2-2; V: TRBV19; CDR3: ARSGGGWLLAGYDGELF
length: 14; J: TRBJ1-4; V: TRBV18; CDR3: ASSPGTAATNEKLF
length: 22; J: TRBJ2-1; V: TRBV21-1; CDR3: ASSKALWRDPRTSGTQRSNEQF
length: 12; J: TRBJ2-5; V: TRBV7-9; CDR3: ASSLHSGRETQY
length: 14; J: TRBJ1-2; V: TRBV30; CDR3: AWSVSPQGPNYGYT
length: 17; J: TRBJ1-2; V: TRBV7-2; CDR3: ASSLAKPGQFGSNYGYT
length: 11; J: TRBJ1-1; V: TRBV2; CDR3: ASLPLGGSTAF